This T cell receptor (beta chain) was observed in a study of blood T cell repertoires in COVID-19. Overall study: The origin of the acute and convalescent COVID-19 samples was the United States, Italy and Spain.

The CDR3 consists of 15 residues. The V gene end was trimmed by 5 bases and the J gene end by 9 bases; junction bases not matched to a gene: 11. CDR1 and CDR2 from the germline V gene are SEHNR and FQNEAQ (reference sequence). Some clones are missing from TCRdb's copy, which holds only in-frame ones; the method was immunoSEQ multiplex PCR. This table holds 65,000 or so clones, about nine tenths found once. The rearrangement uses TRBV7-9 and TRBJ2-1; TRBD2 aligns across 9 bases. This sequence originates from a human donor with acute or convalescent COVID-19. The donor label of this sample is uncertain. The specimen was peripheral blood. The CDR3 nucleotides are TGTGCCAGCAGCCGACTAGCGGACGAGGCAATTGAGCAGTTCTTC. It encodes CASSRLADEAIEQFF.